A single sample gave rise to the 28 T cell receptor beta chains below, sequenced in a study of T cell repertoires in cytomegalovirus infection. The antigens for these receptors are not known. One entry per CDR3 protein, called by TCRdb with MiXCR from the reads. The data contain about 770,000 distinct CDR3 sequences, roughly 29% of them singletons. The material was cultured CD8+ T cells from PBMCs, obtained from culture after CMV antigen stimulation. Receptor source: a human donor in good health (CMV status not recorded). Some clones in this sample may be carry-over from other donors' samples.

The table lists this clonotype with many counts. The chain links TRBV12-3 or TRBV12-4 to TRBJ1-5, with D possibly TRBD1 on 5 matching bases. This CDR3 is 15 amino acids long. The germline V and J ends were trimmed by 5 bases and 2 bases, with 13 bases remaining between them. CDR3 loop: CASSQDSMGNQPQHF. CDR3 nucleotide sequence: TGTGCCAGCAGTCAAGACAGTATGGGCAATCAGCCCCAGCATTTT.

The CDR3 loop is CASSLGPGPYNEQFF. The CDR3 DNA reads TGTGCCAGCAGTTTAGGACCTGGCCCCTACAATGAGCAGTTCTTC. The chain uses TRBV27 and TRBJ2-1; no clear D. The V gene's germline CDR1 is MNHEY and CDR2 SMNVEV (reference sequence). CDR3 length equals 15 residues. V was clipped by 2 bases and J by 2 bases, with 10 bases between them.

Only one count was recorded for this clonotype. The CDR3 reads CASSPLQNSNQPQHF. The CDR3 DNA reads TGTGCCAGCAGCCCTCTACAAAATAGCAATCAGCCCCAGCATTTT. The chain joins TRBV4-2 to TRBJ1-5; D not resolved. Germline V gene sequence: CDR1 LGHNA, CDR2 YNFKEQ. The CDR3 spans 15 residues. V lost 4 bases, J lost 0 bases, and 10 bases lay in between.

In its sample, this clonotype was seen a few times. This chain uses TRBV7-9 with TRBJ2-1; D is perhaps TRBD1 or TRBD2 (5 bases each). The germline gives CDR1 SEHNR, CDR2 FQNEAQ (reference sequence). This CDR3 region has 16 residues. V lost 8 bases and J 2 bases, leaving 19 bases between the germline ends. In DNA, the CDR3 is TGTGCCAGCTCCCTCGGGGCAAGAGGTCCCTACAATGAGCAGTTCTTC. Amino acid sequence: CASSLGARGPYNEQFF.

The chain links TRBV20-1 to TRBJ2-7, with D perhaps TRBD2 (5 bases). V lost 0 bases and J lost 5, with 5 bases in between. Germline V gene lookup returns CDR1 DFQATT and CDR2 SNEGSKA (reference sequence). The CDR3 runs 11 residues. The CDR3 loop is CSARDGNEQYV. The CDR3 nucleotides are TGCAGTGCTAGAGACGGGAACGAGCAGTACGTC.

This clonotype came up many times. The rearrangement links TRBV7-9 to TRBJ2-5; D ambiguous. Trimming removed 1 base at V and 1 base at J, with 7 bases between. The CDR3 has 14 amino acids. Per germline, CDR1 SEHNR and CDR2 FQNEAQ (reference sequence). This CDR3 is CASSLVGFQETQYF. The DNA of the CDR3 is TGTGCCAGCAGCTTAGTTGGATTCCAAGAGACCCAGTACTTC.

This clonotype was counted only a few times. This sequence joins TRBV7-6 and TRBJ2-2; possibly TRBD1 for D (5 bases). CDR3 length: 14 amino acids. Deletions cut 1 base from V and 6 bases from J, with 9 bases between. Germline CDR1 is SGHVS and CDR2 is FNYEAQ. The CDR3 DNA is TGTGCCAGCAGCTTAGGGGGCGACGCCGGGGAGCTGTTTTTT. Translating gives CASSLGGDAGELFF.

This clonotype was found a few times. The chain combines TRBV7-8 with TRBJ1-6; D unclear. CDR3 length equals 15 residues. Trimming stripped 3 bases from V and 4 bases from J, with 10 bases between. Germline values: CDR1 SGHVS, CDR2 FQNEAQ. The CDR3 bases are TGTGCCAGCAGCTTTCAGGCCCCATATAATTCACCCCTCCACTTT. Residues: CASSFQAPYNSPLHF.

This clonotype was found a few times. The V call is TRBV11-2, the J call TRBJ2-7, with a tentative D call TRBD2 (6 bases). V was cut by 5 bases and J by 0 bases, with 14 bases left in between. CDR1 is SGHAT, CDR2 FQNNGV, per germline. This CDR3 is 15 amino acids long. The CDR3 DNA reads as TGTGCCAGCAGCCCGGGACTTACCAACTCCTACGAGCAGTACTTC. It yields the protein CASSPGLTNSYEQYF.

CDR3 in DNA: TGTGCCAGCAGCTTACCACAGGGGTTTCGAGAAGCTTTCTTT. It codes for CASSLPQGFREAFF. This chain links TRBV7-9 with TRBJ1-1; 7 bases are a match to TRBD1. The J segment lost 8 bases and the V segment lost 2 bases, leaving 8 bases of the junction unmatched. The germline V gene encodes CDR1 SEHNR and CDR2 FQNEAQ (reference sequence). The CDR3 spans 14 residues.

The chain joins TRBV20-1 to TRBJ2-7, with 12 nucleotides matching TRBD2. V lost 1 base and J lost 2; bases outside the gene matches: 3. Germline V gene data show CDR1 as DFQATT and CDR2 as SNEGSKA (reference sequence). The CDR3 covers 15 residues. CDR3 residues: CSARGRLAGAYEQYF. CDR3 DNA sequence: TGCAGTGCTAGAGGACGACTAGCGGGGGCCTACGAGCAGTACTTC.

In its sample, this clonotype was seen a few times. V and J are TRBV19 and TRBJ2-6; D unresolved. Trimming removed 7 bases from V and 1 base from J, with 5 bases in between. The germline V gene has CDR1 LNHDA and CDR2 SQIVND (reference sequence). This CDR3 spans 13 amino acids. The CDR3 sequence is CASTRSGANVLTF. The CDR3 DNA reads TGTGCCAGTACCAGATCTGGGGCCAACGTCCTGACTTTC.

The CDR3 reads CSARDSGKYNSPLHF. The CDR3, as DNA: TGCAGTGCTAGAGATAGTGGGAAATATAATTCACCCCTCCACTTT. J is TRBJ1-6 and V is TRBV20-1; no reliable D call. Germline V gene sequence: CDR1 DFQATT, CDR2 SNEGSKA (reference sequence). The CDR3 is 15 residues long. Trimming removed 0 bases from V and 4 bases from J, with 10 bases in between.

V gene TRBV27 combines with J gene TRBJ2-2, with D tentatively TRBD1 (5 bases). This CDR3 has 15 residues. V was pared by 5 bases and J by 6 bases, with 16 bases between. Germline CDR1 is MNHEY and CDR2 is SMNVEV (reference sequence). As DNA, the CDR3 is TGTGCCAGCAGTGCTCTAAGGGGTACGGCCGGGGAGCTGTTTTTT. This gives the protein CASSALRGTAGELFF.

This clonotype was seen a handful of times. This chain joins TRBV7-2 and TRBJ1-6; TRBD1 matches 7 bases. V trimming: 5 bases; J trimming: 7 bases; junction bases outside the gene matches: 8. The CDR3 is 15 residues long. Germline V lookup: CDR1 SGHTA, CDR2 FQGNSA. In DNA, the CDR3 is TGTGCCAGCAGCCGAACCGGGACAGTAAATTCACCCCTCCACTTT. Residues: CASSRTGTVNSPLHF.

The genes are TRBV5-5 and TRBJ1-1, with D possibly being TRBD1 (6 bases). Germline assignment: CDR1 SGHKS and CDR2 YYEKEE (reference sequence). Trimming left V 4 bases short and J 0 bases short, with 13 bases between. This CDR3 is 15 amino acids long. DNA for the CDR3: TGTGCCAGCAGCCAGCGCAGGGGTATGAACACTGAAGCTTTCTTT. Residues: CASSQRRGMNTEAFF.

This clonotype was recorded at least ten times. The chain recombines TRBV7-8 with TRBJ2-7; tentatively, D is TRBD1 (5 bases). V was trimmed by 1 base and J by 0 bases, leaving 10 bases between them. Germline V gene lookup returns CDR1 SGHVS and CDR2 FQNEAQ. The length of the CDR3 is 15 residues. The CDR3 spells CASSLEQASSYEQYF. The CDR3 region has the DNA TGTGCCAGCAGCTTAGAACAGGCAAGCTCCTACGAGCAGTACTTC.

This clonotype was seen at least ten times. The chain joins TRBV7-2 to TRBJ1-1; D is uncertain. Germline CDR1 reads SGHTA; CDR2 reads FQGNSA. The CDR3 covers 14 residues. The V end lost 7 bases, the J end lost 4 bases, and 16 bases lay between the germline ends. The CDR3 coding sequence is TGTGCCAGCAAAGAGACGGGATCGGGCACTGAAGCTTTCTTT. Its protein product is CASKETGSGTEAFF.

The chain employs TRBV9 and TRBJ2-5, with TRBD2 matching over 9 bases. Germline CDR1 SGDLS, CDR2 YYNGEE. Trimming took 1 base from V and 1 from J; bases not matched to a gene: 8. The CDR3 has 17 amino acids. The DNA of the CDR3 is TGTGCCAGCAGCGTATTAGGAGCGGGGGGAACCCAAGAGACCCAGTACTTC. Translation gives CASSVLGAGGTQETQYF.

This clonotype turned up a few times. This sequence joins TRBV6-6 and TRBJ2-3, with unresolved D. Germline-derived CDR1 and CDR2 are MNHNY and SVGAGI (reference sequence). V shed 5 bases and J shed 10 bases, with 10 bases lying between them. The length of the CDR3 is 11 residues. This chain's CDR3 is CASSPPGPQYF. The CDR3 DNA is TGTGCCAGCAGTCCCCCCGGGCCGCAGTATTTT.

The chain couples TRBV4-1 to TRBJ1-1, with a weak D call TRBD1 (6 bases). This CDR3 has 14 residues. The germline gives CDR1 MGHRA, CDR2 YSYEKL. Trimming cost V 4 bases and J 6 bases, with 15 bases left between them. The CDR3 coding sequence is TGCGCCAGCAGCCTAGTAGGGGGAAATGCTGAAGCTTTCTTT. Encoded protein: CASSLVGGNAEAFF.

This clonotype showed up just a few times. The J gene is TRBJ1-5, the V gene TRBV6-1; D is uncertain. CDR3 size: 18 residues. The V gene's germline CDR1 is MNHNS and CDR2 SASEGT. Between the trimmed V and J ends, which lost 5 bases and 0 bases, there was a span of 20 bases. Written as DNA, the CDR3 is TGTGCCAGCAGTTTGGGTCGGAAGGGTCCTTATAGCAATCAGCCCCAGCATTTT. Protein product: CASSLGRKGPYSNQPQHF.

V usage is TRBV7-9 and J usage is TRBJ1-1; a possible D gene is TRBD1 (6 bases). The CDR3 contains 14 residues. V dropped 3 bases and J dropped 7 bases, with 15 bases sitting between them. The V gene's germline CDR1 is SEHNR and CDR2 FQNEAQ (reference sequence). In nucleotides, the CDR3 is TGTGCCAGCAGCTTGGGGGGGCACTCCCTTGAAGCTTTCTTT. Amino acids: CASSLGGHSLEAFF.

This clonotype was counted a few times. The chain has TRBV5-1 and TRBJ2-2; TRBD1 might be the D (6 bases). The germline gives CDR1 SGHRS, CDR2 YFSETQ. The V end was cut by 2 bases, the J end by 1 base, with 9 bases between. The CDR3 spans 15 residues. The CDR3 loop is CASSFNRENTGELFF. The CDR3, as DNA: TGCGCCAGCAGCTTTAACAGGGAGAACACCGGGGAGCTGTTTTTT.

This clonotype was seen only a few times. The rearrangement uses TRBV15 and TRBJ1-1; no reliable D call. The CDR3 sequence is 12 residues long. Germline V gene sequence: CDR1 LNHNV, CDR2 YYDKDF (reference sequence). The V and J ends lost 9 bases and 1 base respectively, with 9 bases between them. The CDR3, as DNA: TGTGCCACGGCGAAGGCGAACACTGAAGCTTTCTTT. Amino acids: CATAKANTEAFF.

A few counts support this clonotype. The rearrangement uses TRBV7-2 and TRBJ2-1, with a weak D call TRBD1 (7 bases). CDR3 length: 15 amino acids. Germline V CDR1 and CDR2: SGHTA, FQGNSA. V lost 4 bases, J lost 8 bases, and 18 bases lay in between. The CDR3 DNA sequence: TGTGCCAGCAGCTGGGGCCCAGGGGGGAGCTATGAGCAGTTCTTC. Translation gives CASSWGPGGSYEQFF. Full variable domain (remainder filled in from reference TRBV7-2 and TRBJ2-1): GAGVSQSPSNKVTEKGKDVELRCDPISGHTALYWYRQSLGQGLEFLIYFQGNSAPDKSGLPSDRFSAERTGGSVSTLTIQRTQQEDSAVYLCASSWGPGGSYEQFFGPGTRLTVL.

This sequence joins TRBV7-6 and TRBJ1-6; perhaps TRBD1 as D (6 bases). CDR1 and CDR2 (germline): SGHVS, FNYEAQ. V shed 6 bases and J shed 7 bases, with 19 bases lying between them. There are 16 residues in the CDR3. DNA of the CDR3: TGTGCCAGCAGACCGATATGGGGGGCCGGCAATTCACCCCTCCACTTT. Encoded protein: CASRPIWGAGNSPLHF.

This clonotype appeared a few times. V is TRBV6-1 and J is TRBJ2-6; 9 bases agree with TRBD1. J gave up 2 bases and V 5 bases, and 4 bases lay outside the gene matches. The CDR3 is 16 residues long. Germline CDR1 reads MNHNS; CDR2 reads SASEGT. CDR3 sequence: CASSPGTGTGANVLTF. The CDR3 DNA is TGTGCCAGCAGTCCGGGGACAGGGACTGGGGCCAACGTCCTGACTTTC.